The entry that follows covers one T cell receptor beta chain sequence. What it binds is unknown. Looked up from germline, CDR1 is LNHDA and CDR2 is SQIVND (reference sequence). V was trimmed by 5 bases and J by 1 base, leaving 11 bases between them. The CDR3 contains 14 residues. This entry is derived from a study of cytomegalovirus exposure and HLA in healthy donors. Study outcomes and limitations: Accounts indicate the classifier identified cytomegalovirus status with strong specificity and sensitivity. Most TCR sequences proved rare, with some public TCRs found in many donors. Cytomegalovirus-associated TCR beta chains were listed, numbering some 150. Later, an analysis found that TCR clusters from the first cohort tended to co-occur in the 120 validation repertoires.

The method was immunoSEQ multiplex PCR; TCRdb's version includes in-frame clones alone and lacks a portion of them. The table includes about 200,000 clones, 86% detected once. The sequence was collected from a woman aged 18 to 35 in good health and CMV-seronegative. The J gene is TRBJ1-1, the V gene TRBV19; D unclear. The sample taken for sequencing was PBMCs. The CDR3 DNA is TGTGCCAGTAGTTATTCCGGTAAGAACACTGAAGCTTTCTTT. Encoded protein: CASSYSGKNTEAFF. Full variable domain (outside the CDR3, taken from reference TRBV19 and TRBJ1-1): DGGITQSPKYLFRKEGQNVTLSCEQNLNHDAMYWYRQDPGQGLRLIYYSQIVNDFQKGDIAEGYSVSREKKESFPLTVTSAQKNPTAFYLCASSYSGKNTEAFFGQGTRLTVV.